This T cell receptor beta chain derives from a study of shared clonotypes between healthy human individuals. General study findings and limits: Sorted-subset samples were not fully sequenced, rarefaction indicated.

Losses at the gene ends were 3 bases for V and 7 bases for J; bases not matched to a gene: 8. This CDR3 has 15 amino acids. CDR1 is SGDLS, CDR2 YYNGEE, per germline. A word on this clone: The antigen is not known.

The assay used deep level. In the original analysis: Junction-only immunoSEQ data arrived without quality scores, meaning filtering differed. Clones were sequenced by immunoSEQ multiplex PCR, and TCRdb holds only the in-frame ones, with some missing. The V and J calls and the clone size are those of that table, but D and trimming were determined from the DNA. The sample lists 2,500,000 or so clones, approximately 94% occurring once. The receptor's source is a man in his late teens or twenties in good health. Sample: naive CD4+ T cells sorted from blood. Subset here: CD45RA+ positively selected. The chain couples TRBV9 to TRBJ1-2; 11 bases are a match to TRBD1. CDR3 bases: TGTGCCAGCAGCGACCCGGGACAGGGGGAATTTGGCTACACCTTC. This translates into CASSDPGQGEFGYTF.